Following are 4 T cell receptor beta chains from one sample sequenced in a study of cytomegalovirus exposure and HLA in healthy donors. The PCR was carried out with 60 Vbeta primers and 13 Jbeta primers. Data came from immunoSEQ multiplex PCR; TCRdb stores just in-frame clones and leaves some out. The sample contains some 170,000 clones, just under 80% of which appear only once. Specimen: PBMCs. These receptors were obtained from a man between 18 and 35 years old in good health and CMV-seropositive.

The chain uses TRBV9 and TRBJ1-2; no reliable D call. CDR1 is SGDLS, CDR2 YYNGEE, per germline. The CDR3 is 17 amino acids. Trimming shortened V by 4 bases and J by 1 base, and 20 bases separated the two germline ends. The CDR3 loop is CASSNPSGLTINYGYTF. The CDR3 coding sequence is TGTGCCAGCAGCAACCCTAGCGGACTCACTATTAACTATGGCTACACCTTC.

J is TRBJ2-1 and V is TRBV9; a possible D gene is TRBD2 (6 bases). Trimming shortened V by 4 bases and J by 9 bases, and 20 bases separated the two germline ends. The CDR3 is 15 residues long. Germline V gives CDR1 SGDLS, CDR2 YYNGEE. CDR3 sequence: CASSPPPTSLGEQFF. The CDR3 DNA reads TGTGCCAGCAGCCCACCCCCGACTAGTTTAGGTGAGCAGTTCTTC.

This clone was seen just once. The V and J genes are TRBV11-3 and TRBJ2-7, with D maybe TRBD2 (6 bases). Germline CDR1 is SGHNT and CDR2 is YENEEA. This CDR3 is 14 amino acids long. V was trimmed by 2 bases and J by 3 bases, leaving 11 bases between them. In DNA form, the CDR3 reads TGTGCCAGCAGCTTAACGGGAGAGGTCTACGAGCAGTACTTC. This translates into CASSLTGEVYEQYF.

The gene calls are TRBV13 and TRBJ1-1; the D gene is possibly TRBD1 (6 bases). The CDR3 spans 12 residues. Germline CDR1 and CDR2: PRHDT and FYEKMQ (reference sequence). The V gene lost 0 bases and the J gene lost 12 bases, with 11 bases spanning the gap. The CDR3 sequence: CASSLGRGKSFF. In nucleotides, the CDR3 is TGTGCCAGCAGCTTAGGAAGGGGGAAGTCTTTCTTT.